The 11 T cell receptor beta chains presented below share a single source sample, sequenced in a study of blood T cell repertoires in COVID-19. Sequencing used immunoSEQ multiplex PCR; TCRdb keeps in-frame clones, though not all of them. The table has 140,000 to 150,000 clones, roughly 84% seen once. Material: PBMCs or T cells enriched from blood (not recorded which). Every receptor here comes from a woman in her 50s who had been exposed to COVID-19.

This clone was detected many times. The chain links TRBV7-2 to TRBJ2-7; possible D gene TRBD2, 5 bases. The length of the CDR3 is 15 residues. The V end was cut by 0 bases, the J end by 3 bases, with 12 bases between. Per the germline V gene, CDR1 is SGHTA and CDR2 is FQGNSA. DNA for the CDR3: TGTGCCAGCAGCTTAGCGCCCAAACTAGTCTACGAGCAGTACTTC. This sequence encodes CASSLAPKLVYEQYF.

The V gene is TRBV19, the J gene TRBJ2-1; 7 bases fit TRBD1. Per the germline V gene, CDR1 is LNHDA and CDR2 is SQIVND (reference sequence). The CDR3 loop spans 14 amino acids. Trimming removed 11 bases from V and 4 bases from J; junction bases left unmatched: 11. The chain's CDR3 is CASQAPTGYNEQFF. As DNA, the CDR3 is TGTGCCTCCCAGGCCCCGACAGGGTACAATGAGCAGTTCTTC.

The chain uses TRBV19 and TRBJ2-5; D is ambiguous. This CDR3 contains 13 residues. Germline assignment: CDR1 LNHDA and CDR2 SQIVND (reference sequence). V was shortened by 2 bases and J by 0 bases, with 4 bases between the two germline ends. The CDR3 DNA follows: TGTGCCAGTAGTATACCATACCAAGAGACCCAGTACTTC. It yields the protein CASSIPYQETQYF.

The V call is TRBV27, the J call TRBJ2-1; TRBD1 matches at 8 bases. Germline V gives CDR1 MNHEY, CDR2 SMNVEV (reference sequence). There are 15 residues in the CDR3. With 5 bases clipped from V and 4 bases from J, the junction kept 7 bases outside the gene matches. The CDR3 loop is CASSPDRASYNEQFF. The CDR3 DNA sequence: TGTGCCAGCAGTCCGGACAGGGCCTCGTACAATGAGCAGTTCTTC.

V usage is TRBV9 and J usage is TRBJ2-7; 7 nucleotides match TRBD2. Germline CDR1 reads SGDLS; CDR2 reads YYNGEE. This CDR3 has 13 amino acids. Losses at the gene ends were 3 bases for V and 9 bases for J; bases not matched to a gene: 9. The CDR3 nucleotides are TGTGCCAGCAGCGGGGGACTACCCCTACGGCAGTACTTC. Encoded protein: CASSGGLPLRQYF.

This sequence joins TRBV4-3 and TRBJ2-2; 8 bases map to TRBD2. The CDR3 length is 18 residues. The V and J ends lost 1 base and 4 bases, in that order; junction bases with no gene match: 11. Germline lookup yields CDR1 LGHNA and CDR2 YSLEER. This chain's CDR3 is CASSQVFELADPTGELFF. CDR3 DNA sequence: TGCGCCAGCAGCCAAGTTTTCGAACTAGCGGACCCCACCGGGGAGCTGTTTTTT.

Here the CDR3 DNA reads TGTGCCAGCAGCTCCATTAAAGCGGGAGGGCCGAACATTCAGTACTTC. Translation gives CASSSIKAGGPNIQYF. The chain employs TRBV7-6 and TRBJ2-4, with 10 bases aligning to TRBD2. The CDR3 totals 16 residues. The V and J ends lost 4 bases and 7 bases, in that order; junction bases with no gene match: 10. Germline V gene data show CDR1 as SGHVS and CDR2 as FNYEAQ.

V usage is TRBV2 and J usage is TRBJ1-4; TRBD1 is a possible D gene (6 bases). Germline V lookup: CDR1 SNHLY, CDR2 FYNNEI. The CDR3 is 14 amino acids. V gave up 10 bases and J gave up 7 bases, with 19 bases separating them. DNA for the CDR3: TGTGCCACCGACCGGGGGGCGCGGGTTGAAAAACTGTTTTTT. Encoded protein: CATDRGARVEKLFF.

The chain uses TRBV5-1 and TRBJ2-2, with 7 nucleotides matching TRBD1. CDR1 is SGHRS, CDR2 YFSETQ, per germline. The CDR3 runs to 15 residues. J was trimmed by 7 bases and V by 2 bases; bases with no gene match: 8. DNA for the CDR3: TGCGCCAGCAGCTTTGGCCCAGGGGGAGACGGGGAGCTGTTTTTT. Its translation: CASSFGPGGDGELFF.

This clone has only a few counts. The genes are TRBV10-3 and TRBJ2-7, with a tentative D call TRBD2 (5 bases). The CDR3 loop spans 14 amino acids. V shed 6 bases and J shed 5 bases, with 17 bases lying between them. CDR1 and CDR2 from the germline V gene are ENHRY and SYGVKD. CDR3 DNA sequence: TGTGCCATCAGCCCAGCGGAATACCCGCACGAGCAGTACTTC. Its protein is CAISPAEYPHEQYF.

This chain joins TRBV3-1 (or the pseudogene TRBV3-2) and TRBJ1-2, with D hard to call. CDR1 is LGHDT and CDR2 is YNNKEL in the germline V gene (reference sequence). The CDR3 extends over 11 amino acids. V was pared by 4 bases and J by 8 bases, with 8 bases between. CDR3 sequence reads: CASSPGWGYTF. The CDR3 DNA sequence: TGTGCCAGCAGCCCCGGTTGGGGCTACACCTTC.